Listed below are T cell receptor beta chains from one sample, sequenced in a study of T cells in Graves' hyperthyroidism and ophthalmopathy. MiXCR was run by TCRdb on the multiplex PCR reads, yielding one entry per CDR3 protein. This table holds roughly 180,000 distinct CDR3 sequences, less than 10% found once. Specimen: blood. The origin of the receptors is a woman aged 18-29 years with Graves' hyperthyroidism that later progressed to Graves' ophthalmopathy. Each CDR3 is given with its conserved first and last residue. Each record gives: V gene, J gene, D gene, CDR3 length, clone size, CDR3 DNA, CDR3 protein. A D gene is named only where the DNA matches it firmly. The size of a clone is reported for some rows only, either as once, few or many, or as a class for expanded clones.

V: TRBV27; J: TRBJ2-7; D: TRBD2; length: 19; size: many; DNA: TGTGCCAGCAGTTTATCGATGACCCTAACGACTAGCGGGGATTACGAGCAGTACTTC; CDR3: CASSLSMTLTTSGDYEQYF
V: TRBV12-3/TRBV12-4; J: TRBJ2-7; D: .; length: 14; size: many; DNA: TGTGCCAGCAGTTCCGGGGCCTTTAGCTACGAGCAGTACTTC; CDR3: CASSSGAFSYEQYF
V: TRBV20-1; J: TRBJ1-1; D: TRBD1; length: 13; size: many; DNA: TGCAGTGCTAAGCTCACAGGGGAGGCTGAAGCTTTCTTT; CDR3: CSAKLTGEAEAFF
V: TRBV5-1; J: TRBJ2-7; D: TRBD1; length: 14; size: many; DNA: TGCGCCAGCAGCTTTTCCAGGGGGAATGCCGAGCAGTACTTC; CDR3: CASSFSRGNAEQYF
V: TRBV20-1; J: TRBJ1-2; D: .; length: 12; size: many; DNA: TGCAGTGCTAGAGATGGGACCTATGGCTACACCTTC; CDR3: CSARDGTYGYTF
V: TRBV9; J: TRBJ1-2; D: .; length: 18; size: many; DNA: TGTGCCAGCAGCGTAGATGGGGCAGGGGAGGCAAAAAGCGATGGCTACACCTTC; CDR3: CASSVDGAGEAKSDGYTF
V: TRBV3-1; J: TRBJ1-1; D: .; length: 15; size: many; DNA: TGTGCCAGCAGCCAAGATCCGGGAGAGGGCACTGAAGCTTTCTTT; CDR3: CASSQDPGEGTEAFF
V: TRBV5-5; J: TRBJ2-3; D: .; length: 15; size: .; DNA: TGTGCCAGCAGCTTGGTTCTGAGGAGTACAGATACGCAGTATTTT; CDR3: CASSLVLRSTDTQYF
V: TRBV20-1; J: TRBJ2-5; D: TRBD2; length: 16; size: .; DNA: TGCAGTGCTAGAGCCGAACTAGCGGGGGGCTTAGAGACCCAGTACTTC; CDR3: CSARAELAGGLETQYF
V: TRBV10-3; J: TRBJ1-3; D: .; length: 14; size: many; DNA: TGTGCCATCAGTGATGGGGGGACTGGAAACACCATATATTTT; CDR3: CAISDGGTGNTIYF
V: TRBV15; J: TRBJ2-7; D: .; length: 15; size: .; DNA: TGTGCCACCAGCAGGTCCCGGGGGAGTGGGATGGAGCAGTACTTC; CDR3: CATSRSRGSGMEQYF
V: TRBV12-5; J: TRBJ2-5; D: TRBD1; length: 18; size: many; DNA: TGTGCTAGTGGTTTGGTACGCCCCGGGACAGGGGCCATAGAGACCCAGTACTTC; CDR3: CASGLVRPGTGAIETQYF
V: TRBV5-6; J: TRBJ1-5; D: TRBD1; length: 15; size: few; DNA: TGTGCCAGCAGCTCGAGGGGGACAGTAACTCAGCCCCAGCATTTT; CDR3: CASSSRGTVTQPQHF
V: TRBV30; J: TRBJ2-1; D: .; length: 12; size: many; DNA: TGTGCCTGGAGTTGGGTCGGAAATGAGCAGTTCTTC; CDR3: CAWSWVGNEQFF
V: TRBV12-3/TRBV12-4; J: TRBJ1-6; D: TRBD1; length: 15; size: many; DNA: TGTGCCAGCACCCCGGACAGGGGCTATAATTCACCCCTCCACTTT; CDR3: CASTPDRGYNSPLHF
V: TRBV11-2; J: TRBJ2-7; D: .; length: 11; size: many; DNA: TGTGCCAGCAGCCCGATCTACGAGCAGTACTTC; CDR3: CASSPIYEQYF
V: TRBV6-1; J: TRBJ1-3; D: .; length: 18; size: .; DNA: TGTGCCAGCAGTAAAATCCCGCCGAGACTCCTCTCTGGAAACACCATATATTTT; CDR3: CASSKIPPRLLSGNTIYF
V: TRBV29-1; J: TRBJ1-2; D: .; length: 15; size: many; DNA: TGCAGCGTTGAACTGGCCGGGGCCGCCGGCTATGGCTACACCTTC; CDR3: CSVELAGAAGYGYTF
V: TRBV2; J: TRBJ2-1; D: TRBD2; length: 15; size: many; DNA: TGTGCCAGCAGTGTTAGCGGGGGGTCCTACAATGAGCAGTTCTTC; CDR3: CASSVSGGSYNEQFF
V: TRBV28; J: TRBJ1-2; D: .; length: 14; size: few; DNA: TGTGCCAGCAGTTTCGGGTCGGATACCTATGACTACACCTTC; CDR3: CASSFGSDTYDYTF
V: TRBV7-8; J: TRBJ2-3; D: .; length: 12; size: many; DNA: TGTGCCAGCAGCTTGTATGGGCGCCGGGAGTATTTT; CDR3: CASSLYGRREYF
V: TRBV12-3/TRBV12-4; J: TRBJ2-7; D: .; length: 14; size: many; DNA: TGTGCCAGCAGTTTAGATTACGGCAACTACGAGCAGTACTTC; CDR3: CASSLDYGNYEQYF
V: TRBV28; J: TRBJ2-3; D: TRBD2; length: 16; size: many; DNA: TGTGCCAGCAGCCAACCTCTAGCGGGGGGGTCAGATACGCAGTATTTT; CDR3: CASSQPLAGGSDTQYF
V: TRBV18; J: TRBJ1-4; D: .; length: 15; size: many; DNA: TGTGCCAGCTCACCGGCAGGGTGGCGGAATGAAAAACTGTTTTTT; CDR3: CASSPAGWRNEKLFF
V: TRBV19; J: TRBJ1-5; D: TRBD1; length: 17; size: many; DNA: TGTGCCAGTAGTATAGGGCAACAGGGGTGGGGGAATCAGCCCCAGCATTTT; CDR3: CASSIGQQGWGNQPQHF
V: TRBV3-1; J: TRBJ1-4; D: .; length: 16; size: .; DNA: TGTGCCAGCAGCCAGTTGGGGGGGAAAACTAATGAAAAACTGTTTTTT; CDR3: CASSQLGGKTNEKLFF
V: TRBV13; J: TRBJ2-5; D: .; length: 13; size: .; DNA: TGTGCCAGCAGTTCGAGGGTCCAGGAGACCCAGTACTTC; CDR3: CASSSRVQETQYF
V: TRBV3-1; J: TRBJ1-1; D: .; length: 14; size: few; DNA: TGTGCCAGCAGCCACTGGGGGGGCAACACTGAAGCTTTCTTT; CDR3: CASSHWGGNTEAFF
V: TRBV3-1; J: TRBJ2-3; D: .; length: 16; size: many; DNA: TGTGCCAGCAGCCAACTATACAGGGATAGCACAGATACGCAGTATTTT; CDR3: CASSQLYRDSTDTQYF
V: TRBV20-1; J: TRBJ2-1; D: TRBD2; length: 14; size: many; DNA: TGCAGTGCTAGAGATGCCAGGACTAGCAATGAGCAGTTCTTC; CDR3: CSARDARTSNEQFF
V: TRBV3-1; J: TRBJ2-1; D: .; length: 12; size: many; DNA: TGTGCCAGCAGCCAGGACAGAACCCTGCAGTTCTTC; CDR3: CASSQDRTLQFF
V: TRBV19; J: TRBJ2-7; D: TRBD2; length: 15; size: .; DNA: TGTGCCAGTAGCACTGGGACTAGCGGGGGCAGGGAGCAGTACTTC; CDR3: CASSTGTSGGREQYF
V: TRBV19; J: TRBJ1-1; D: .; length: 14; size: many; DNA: TGTGCCAGTAGCCGACAGGTCATGAACACTGAAGCTTTCTTT; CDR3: CASSRQVMNTEAFF